The clone carrying this T cell receptor (beta chain) has ten or more counts. TCR beta CDR3 sequences were amplified from RNA transcripts. With the HTBI primer set, the TCR CDR3 went through a first round of RT-PCR. TCRdb analysed the multiplex PCR reads with MiXCR anew, one entry per CDR3 protein. Found here are nearly 600,000 distinct CDR3 sequences, approximately 15% of them singletons; the top ten hold roughly 7%. The V end lost 10 bases, the J end lost 8 bases, and 18 bases lay between the germline ends. In germline, CDR1 is ENHRY, CDR2 SYGVKD. The CDR3 is 13 residues long. The data are from a study of T cells in Graves' hyperthyroidism and ophthalmopathy.

This TCR was sampled from a woman aged 18 to 35 with Graves' ophthalmopathy. Sample: blood. The chain uses TRBV10-3 and TRBJ2-1; D remains unclear. In DNA, the CDR3 is TGTGCCACCCAGTTTTCGGAAATATATGAGCAGTTCTTC. Protein sequence: CATQFSEIYEQFF.